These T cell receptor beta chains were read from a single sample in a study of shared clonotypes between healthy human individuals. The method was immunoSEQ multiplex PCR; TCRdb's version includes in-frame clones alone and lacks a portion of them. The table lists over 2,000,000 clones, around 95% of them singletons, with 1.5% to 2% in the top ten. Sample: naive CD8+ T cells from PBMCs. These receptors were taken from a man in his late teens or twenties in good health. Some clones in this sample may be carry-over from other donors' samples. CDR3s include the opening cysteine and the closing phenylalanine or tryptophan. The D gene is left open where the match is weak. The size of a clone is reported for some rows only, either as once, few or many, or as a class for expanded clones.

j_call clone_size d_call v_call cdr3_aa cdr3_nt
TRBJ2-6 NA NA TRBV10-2 CASSIDSSGANVLTF TGCGCCAGCAGCATCGACAGCTCTGGGGCCAACGTCCTGACTTTC
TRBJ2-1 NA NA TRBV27 CASSPTSWPLDSYNEQFF TGTGCCAGCAGTCCGACCTCTTGGCCGCTAGACTCCTACAATGAGCAGTTCTTC
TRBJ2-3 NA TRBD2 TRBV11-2 CASSPERGLANSDTQYF TGTGCCAGCAGCCCAGAGCGGGGACTAGCCAATTCAGATACGCAGTATTTT
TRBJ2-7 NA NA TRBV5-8 CATPTDSYEQYF TGTGCCACCCCGACAGACTCCTACGAGCAGTACTTC
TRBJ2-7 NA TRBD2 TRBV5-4 CASSPGREGWYEQYF TGTGCCAGCAGCCCGGGGCGGGAGGGTTGGTACGAGCAGTACTTC
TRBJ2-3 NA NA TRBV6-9 CASTPKADTQYF TGTGCCAGCACCCCAAAGGCAGATACGCAGTATTTT
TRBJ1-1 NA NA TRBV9 CASSVAVLNTEAFF TGTGCCAGCAGCGTAGCCGTCTTAAACACTGAAGCTTTCTTT
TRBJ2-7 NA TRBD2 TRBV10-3 CAISDSRLAGPSYEQYF TGTGCCATCAGTGATTCCAGACTAGCGGGGCCCTCCTACGAGCAGTACTTC
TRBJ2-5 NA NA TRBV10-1 CASSEGAGETQYF TGCGCCAGCAGTGAGGGGGCAGGGGAGACCCAGTACTTC
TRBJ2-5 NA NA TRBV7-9 CASSFDAGRSRETQYF TGTGCCAGCAGCTTCGATGCGGGAAGGAGTAGAGAGACCCAGTACTTC
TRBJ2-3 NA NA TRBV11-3 CASSRDQRSGTDTQYF TGTGCCAGCAGCCGGGATCAGAGGTCGGGCACAGATACGCAGTATTTT
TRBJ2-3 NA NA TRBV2 CASSYRQIDTQYF TGTGCCAGCAGTTACCGACAGATAGATACGCAGTATTTT
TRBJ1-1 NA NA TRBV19 CASSTWGRVNTEAFF TGTGCCAGTAGTACCTGGGGTAGGGTGAACACTGAAGCTTTCTTT
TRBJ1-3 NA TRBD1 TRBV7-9 CASSRTGGDGNTIYF TGTGCCAGCAGCCGGACAGGGGGTGATGGAAACACCATATATTTT
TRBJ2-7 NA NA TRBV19 CASSIGQSSYEQYF TGTGCCAGTAGTATCGGACAAAGCTCCTACGAGCAGTACTTC
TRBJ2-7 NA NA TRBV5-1 CASSLGDMPYEQYF TGCGCCAGCAGCTTGGGGGACATGCCCTACGAGCAGTACTTC
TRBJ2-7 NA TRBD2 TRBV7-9 CASSGTSGPYEQYF TGTGCCAGCAGCGGGACTAGCGGTCCCTACGAGCAGTACTTC
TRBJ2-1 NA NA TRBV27 CASSGASYNEQFF TGTGCCAGCAGTGGGGCCTCCTACAATGAGCAGTTCTTC
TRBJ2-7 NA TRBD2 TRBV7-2 CASSLASGLAGAHEQYF TGTGCCAGCAGCTTAGCGAGCGGGCTAGCGGGAGCCCACGAGCAGTACTTC
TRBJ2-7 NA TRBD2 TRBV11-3 CASSLSPGGEQYF TGTGCCAGCAGCTTATCACCGGGAGGGGAGCAGTACTTC
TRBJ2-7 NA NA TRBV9 CASSEGAQAYEQYF TGTGCCAGCAGCGAAGGGGCCCAAGCCTACGAGCAGTACTTC
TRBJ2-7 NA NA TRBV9 CASSTRDGDYEQYF TGTGCCAGCAGCACTCGGGACGGAGACTACGAGCAGTACTTC
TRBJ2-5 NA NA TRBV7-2 CASSSTLDLPAQYF TGTGCCAGCAGCTCGACCTTGGACCTCCCGGCCCAGTACTTC
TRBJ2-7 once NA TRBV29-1 CSGGRVSGGGTYEQYF TGCAGCGGGGGGCGTGTCTCGGGTGGCGGGACCTACGAGCAGTACTTC
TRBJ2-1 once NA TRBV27 CASSLDYRSSYNEQFF TGTGCCAGCAGTTTGGACTACAGGAGCTCCTACAATGAGCAGTTCTTC
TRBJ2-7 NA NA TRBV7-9 CASSLGPVNSYEQYF TGTGCCAGCAGCTTAGGTCCAGTTAACTCCTACGAGCAGTACTTC
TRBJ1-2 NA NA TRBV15 CATSRVTGTPYGYTF TGTGCCACCAGCAGAGTAACCGGGACCCCCTATGGCTACACCTTC
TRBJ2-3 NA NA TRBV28 CASRRQTESGDTQYF TGTGCCAGCAGGCGTCAGACAGAATCCGGGGATACGCAGTATTTT
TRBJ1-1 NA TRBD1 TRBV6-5 CAIGQGEGDTEAFF TGTGCCATCGGACAGGGGGAAGGGGACACTGAAGCTTTCTTT
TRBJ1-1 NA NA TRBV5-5 CASSLGFAEAFF TGTGCCAGCAGCCTGGGATTCGCTGAAGCTTTCTTT
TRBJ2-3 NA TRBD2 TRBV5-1 CASSYGLADSLTDTQYF TGCGCCAGCAGCTACGGACTAGCGGATTCACTCACAGATACGCAGTATTTT
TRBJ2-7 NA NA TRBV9 CASGGGNPYEQYF TGTGCCAGCGGTGGAGGGAACCCCTACGAGCAGTACTTC
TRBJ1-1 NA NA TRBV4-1 CASSQAGTPYTEAFF TGCGCCAGCAGCCAAGCGGGGACACCTTACACTGAAGCTTTCTTT
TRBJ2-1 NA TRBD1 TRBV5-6 CASSWQTGGPFNEQFF TGTGCCAGCAGCTGGCAGACAGGGGGCCCCTTCAATGAGCAGTTCTTC
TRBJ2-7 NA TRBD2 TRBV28 CASSLLAGVFNEQYF TGTGCCAGCAGCCTACTAGCGGGAGTATTCAACGAGCAGTACTTC
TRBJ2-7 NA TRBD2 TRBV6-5 CASSYSLAGSYEQYF TGTGCCAGCAGTTACTCCCTAGCGGGAAGCTACGAGCAGTACTTC
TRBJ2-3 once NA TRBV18 CASSPTRVRRADTQYF TGTGCCAGCTCACCAACCAGGGTTAGGAGAGCAGATACGCAGTATTTT
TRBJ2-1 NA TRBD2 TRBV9 CATGQGGSGNEQFF TGTGCCACCGGCCAGGGCGGGAGTGGCAATGAGCAGTTCTTC
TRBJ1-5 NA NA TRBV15 CATSSINQPQHF TGTGCCACCAGCAGTATCAATCAGCCCCAGCATTTT
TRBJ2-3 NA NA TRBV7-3 CASSLLGPDTQYF TGTGCCAGCAGCTTACTAGGCCCAGATACGCAGTATTTT
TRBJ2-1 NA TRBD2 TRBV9 CASSVGLAGVNEQFF TGTGCCAGCAGCGTAGGACTAGCGGGAGTCAATGAGCAGTTCTTC
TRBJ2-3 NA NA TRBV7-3 CASSLMGADTQYF TGTGCCAGCAGCTTAATGGGGGCAGATACGCAGTATTTT
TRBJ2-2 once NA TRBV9 CASTNLGGVNTGELFF TGTGCCTCGACGAACTTGGGCGGAGTGAACACCGGGGAGCTGTTTTTT
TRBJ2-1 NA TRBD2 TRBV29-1 CSVGFLAGGNEQFF TGCAGCGTTGGATTTCTAGCGGGAGGGAATGAGCAGTTCTTC
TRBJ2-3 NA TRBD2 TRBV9 CASSVQLAGGTDTQYF TGTGCCAGCAGCGTTCAACTAGCGGGAGGGACAGATACGCAGTATTTT
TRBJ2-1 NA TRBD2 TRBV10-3 CAISEMGLAGDEQFF TGTGCCATCAGTGAGATGGGACTAGCGGGAGATGAGCAGTTCTTC
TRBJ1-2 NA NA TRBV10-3 CAISEGGIYGYTF TGTGCCATCAGCGAGGGAGGGATCTATGGCTACACCTTC
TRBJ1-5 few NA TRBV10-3 CAISETYQPQHF TGTGCCATCAGTGAAACCTATCAGCCCCAGCATTTT